This T cell receptor (beta chain) is from a study of OX40 agonist ivuxolimab in advanced cancers. Across the whole study: Those enrolled were less than 85% male, with a mean age of around 58 years and ages from roughly 23 to 80.

The table lists this clone with a count of one. What it binds is not known. Clones were sequenced by immunoSEQ multiplex PCR, and TCRdb holds only the in-frame ones, with some missing. The sample records some 60,000 clones, around 90% being singletons. Study findings and constraints: Still undetermined is the antigen specificity of the expanded peripheral T cells. On average, a greater number of expanded clones characterised CD8+ T cells relative to CD4+. With doses of 0.1 to 3.0 mg/kg, CD4+ and CD8+ blood T cells had undergone clonal expansion by week 6.

The CDR3 has 14 residues. V dropped 7 bases and J dropped 2; count of bases not matched to a gene: 9. Germline CDR1 is SGHDT and CDR2 is YYEEEE. The material sequenced was CD4+ or CD8+ T cells sorted from blood, taken in a trial of the OX40 agonist ivuxolimab. This clonotype originated in an adult with an advanced solid tumor such as melanoma, head and neck, liver or kidney cancer. The V and J genes are TRBV5-6 and TRBJ2-7; 7 bases fit TRBD1. In DNA form, the CDR3 reads TGTGCCAGCCGCCTCGGACAGGAAACCTACGAGCAGTACTTC. Its translation: CASRLGQETYEQYF.